This T cell receptor (beta chain) originates from a study of radiotherapy plus CTLA-4 blockade in lung cancer (dated by TCRdb to 2017 to 2018). About the investigation overall: Objective responses occurred in 15% to 20% of enrolled patients, and 30% to 35% achieved disease control. Study-level results and caveats: After treatment with radiotherapy and ipilimumab, TCR clones that originated in tumors expanded in peripheral blood. Increased serum interferon-beta after radiation, together with early dynamic changes in blood T cell clones, were reported to be the strongest predictors of response.

Comment on this clone: Its antigen is still unknown. Nothing much larger sits one base from this clone, and base qualities are not available.

The receptor library was made with the immunoSEQ multiplex PCR assay. Not all clones reach the TCRdb copy of this immuneACCESS table, which keeps in-frame sequences only. Checked studies attribute under half of the gap to unresolved V genes and leave the rest unexplained. A total of 34,000 or so clones appear in this sample, roughly four fifths of them only once. The ten largest account for 11% to 15% of the sample. The study tested focal radiation therapy combined with CTLA-4 blockade (ipilimumab) in patients with chemo-refractory metastatic non-small-cell lung cancer. From the cysteine through the phenylalanine, the CDR3 covers 16 amino acids. CDR3 DNA only is kept here, 48 bases in frame from base 1. V is cut by 1 base and J by 8 bases, and the space between the germline ends is 17 bases. As encoded in the germline V gene, CDR1 is LGHNA while CDR2 is YNFKEQ.

Sequencing was performed on peripheral blood, taken from a patient treated with radiotherapy plus ipilimumab. The chain was built from TRBV4-2 and TRBJ2-2, with the D gene not clear enough to name. This TCR derives from a human donor with non-small cell lung cancer that progressed on radiotherapy plus ipilimumab. The nucleotides are TGTGCCAGCAGCCAAGTTGGTGGGGTGTTCGGGGGGGAGCTGTTTTTT. It codes for CASSQVGGVFGGELFF.